Listed below are T cell receptor beta chains from one sample, sequenced in a study of blood T cells in healthy people across ages. TCRdb re-called the 5' RACE reads with MiXCR, one entry per CDR3 protein. The sample carries about 640,000 distinct CDR3 sequences, roughly 50% recorded once. Sequencing used blood. Receptors were obtained from a man aged 60 to 75 in good health. CDR3s include the opening cysteine and the closing phenylalanine or tryptophan. Each record gives: J gene, clone size, V gene, D gene, CDR3 protein, CDR3 DNA. The D gene is left open where the match is weak. Some rows mark clone size as missing; the rest say once, few, many or name a class of expanded clone.

TRBJ2-7	few	TRBV7-6	TRBD2	CASSLALAGGEQYF	TGTGCCAGCAGCTTAGCTCTAGCGGGGGGCGAGCAGTACTTC
TRBJ2-3	.	TRBV12-3/TRBV12-4	.	CASRSSGSTDTQYF	TGTGCCAGCCGATCCAGCGGTAGCACAGATACGCAGTATTTT
TRBJ1-2	.	TRBV4-1	TRBD1	CASSPALDRGRTRGYTF	TGCGCCAGCAGCCCCGCGTTGGACAGGGGGCGAACGAGGGGCTACACCTTC
TRBJ2-6	.	TRBV18	.	CASSTFRGSGANVLTF	TGTGCCAGCTCAACATTCAGGGGCTCTGGGGCCAACGTCCTGACTTTC
TRBJ2-7	.	TRBV6-2/TRBV6-3	.	CASSFGEYLEQYF	TGTGCCAGCAGTTTTGGAGAGTACTTAGAGCAGTACTTC
TRBJ2-3	.	TRBV5-1	.	CASWGHGFGDTQYF	TGCGCCAGCTGGGGTCATGGTTTCGGAGATACGCAGTATTTT
TRBJ2-7	.	TRBV4-1	TRBD2	CASSQDPGLAGYEQYF	TGCGCCAGCAGCCAAGACCCCGGACTAGCGGGTTACGAGCAGTACTTC
TRBJ2-1	.	TRBV10-2	TRBD1	CASSDPGQGANEQFF	TGCGCCAGCAGTGACCCGGGACAGGGGGCCAACGAGCAGTTCTTC
TRBJ2-5	.	TRBV5-1	.	CASSFQLAQKETQYF	TGCGCCAGCAGCTTCCAGCTAGCCCAAAAAGAGACCCAGTACTTC
TRBJ1-3	.	TRBV6-1	TRBD1	CASTRRGTGSFLRPGNTIYF	TGTGCCAGCACTCGGAGGGGGACAGGCAGTTTCTTACGTCCTGGAAACACCATATATTTT